This entry concerns a single T cell receptor beta chain. Its antigen is still unknown. TCRB immunosequencing input was approximately 510 nanograms of biopsy DNA per sample. Profiling relied on immunoSEQ multiplex PCR, and the TCRdb table lists in-frame clones only, not all of them. This table has 9,500 to 13,000 clones, roughly four fifths appearing once. The data belong to a study of T cell repertoires in ileal Crohn's disease. Study-wide findings and caveats: Clonality above 26.8% at surgery always came with endoscopic recurrence. Sorted CD8 T cells held more high-frequency clones than CD4.

The CDR3 length is 16 residues. The V gene's germline CDR1 is KGHSH and CDR2 LQKENI. Trimming stripped 5 bases from V and 4 bases from J, with 17 bases between. The sample taken for sequencing was ileal tissue. The chain combines TRBV18 with TRBJ1-4; D is unclear. The sequence was obtained from an adult with Crohn's disease. Written as DNA, the CDR3 is TGTGCCAGCTCATCAACCTCGTCACTGAATAATGAAAAACTGTTTTTT. Protein product: CASSSTSSLNNEKLFF.